These 6 T cell receptor beta chains were sequenced from one sample in a study of spatial heterogeneity in lung cancer. The time point was: sample taken at primary tumor resection. In TCRdb, the 5' RACE reads were re-called with MiXCR into one record per CDR3 protein. Counted here are about 7,800 distinct CDR3 sequences, about 8.6% occurring once; the ten biggest clones make up roughly 44%. The material was PBMCs, obtained at surgery. The receptors stem from a male donor with early-stage non-small cell lung cancer.

By sample share, this clonotype is medium-sized. The chain has TRBV28 and TRBJ1-5; D unclear. Germline V gene sequence: CDR1 MDHEN, CDR2 SYDVKM. The length of the CDR3 is 16 residues. Trimming shortened V by 3 bases and J by 0 bases, and 12 bases separated the two germline ends. The CDR3 DNA reads TGTGCCAGCAGTTTCGTAACAGAGTATAGCAATCAGCCCCAGCATTTT. Translating gives CASSFVTEYSNQPQHF.

The V and J genes are TRBV7-8 and TRBJ2-1, with unresolved D. This CDR3 is built from 14 residues. Trimming left V 5 bases short and J 9 bases short, with 17 bases between. CDR1 and CDR2 from the germline V gene are SGHVS and FQNEAQ. In DNA form, the CDR3 reads TGTGCCAGCAGCCTCCAGGAGATCATTCTTGAGCAGTTCTTC. Translation gives CASSLQEIILEQFF. The full variable domain, completed using reference TRBV7-8 and TRBJ2-1, is GAGVSQSPRYKVAKRGQDVALRCDPISGHVSLFWYQQALGQGPEFLTYFQNEAQLDKSGLPSDRFFAERPEGSVSTLKIQRTQQEDSAVYLCASSLQEIILEQFFGPGTRLTVL.

V is TRBV7-2 and J is TRBJ2-3; 8 bases agree with TRBD2. Germline V gives CDR1 SGHTA, CDR2 FQGNSA. After removal of 4 bases from V and 2 bases from J, the junction contained 2 bases not matched to a gene. The CDR3 spans 14 residues. CDR3 in DNA: TGTGCCAGCAGCTCTAGCGGGTCCACAGATACGCAGTATTTT. This translates into CASSSSGSTDTQYF.

This clonotype was seen at least ten times. The J gene is TRBJ1-4, the V gene TRBV24-1; no firm D call. The CDR3 is 14 amino acids. From germline, CDR1 is KGHDR and CDR2 SFDVKD. The V gene lost 3 bases and the J gene lost 8 bases, with 12 bases spanning the gap. The DNA for the CDR3 is TGTGCCACCAGTGATGGAGGAGGCAGCGAAAAACTGTTTTTT. Protein sequence: CATSDGGGSEKLFF.

This chain connects TRBV19 to TRBJ2-1, with unresolved D. CDR1 and CDR2 (germline): LNHDA, SQIVND (reference sequence). The ends were cut back, 3 bases at V and 0 bases at J, with 15 bases in the middle. The CDR3 contains 17 residues. CDR3: CASSIPRGFLSYNEQFF. CDR3 nucleotide sequence: TGTGCCAGTAGTATCCCTCGAGGCTTCCTCTCCTACAATGAGCAGTTCTTC. Together with reference TRBV19 and TRBJ2-1, the CDR3 gives the full variable domain: DGGITQSPKYLFRKEGQNVTLSCEQNLNHDAMYWYRQDPGQGLRLIYYSQIVNDFQKGDIAEGYSVSREKKESFPLTVTSAQKNPTAFYLCASSIPRGFLSYNEQFFGPGTRLTVL.

This clonotype counts as medium-sized (0.01 to 0.1%). The V gene is TRBV6-1, the J gene TRBJ1-1; 10 bases are a match to TRBD1. Germline assignment: CDR1 MNHNS and CDR2 SASEGT. Unmatched junction bases numbered 11, after V lost 6 bases and J lost 4 bases. The CDR3 is 16 residues long. The CDR3 DNA is TGTGCCAGCAGGGCACCGGGACAGGGGTCGATCACTGAAGCTTTCTTT. Its protein is CASRAPGQGSITEAFF.